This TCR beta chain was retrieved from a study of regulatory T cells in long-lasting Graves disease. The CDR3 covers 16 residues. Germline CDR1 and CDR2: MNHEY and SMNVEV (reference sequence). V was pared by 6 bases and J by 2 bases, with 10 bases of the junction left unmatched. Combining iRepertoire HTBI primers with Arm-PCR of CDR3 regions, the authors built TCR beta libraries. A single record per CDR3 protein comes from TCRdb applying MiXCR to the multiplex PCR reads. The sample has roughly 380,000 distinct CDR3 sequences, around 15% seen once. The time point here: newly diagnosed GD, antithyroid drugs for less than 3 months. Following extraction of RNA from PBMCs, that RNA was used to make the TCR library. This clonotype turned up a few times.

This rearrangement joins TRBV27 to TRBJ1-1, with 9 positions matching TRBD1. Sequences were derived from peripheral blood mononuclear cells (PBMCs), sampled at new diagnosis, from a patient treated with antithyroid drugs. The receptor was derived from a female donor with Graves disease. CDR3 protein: CASSWAGTGLNTEAFF. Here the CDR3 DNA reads TGTGCCAGCAGCTGGGCCGGGACAGGGCTCAACACTGAAGCTTTCTTT.